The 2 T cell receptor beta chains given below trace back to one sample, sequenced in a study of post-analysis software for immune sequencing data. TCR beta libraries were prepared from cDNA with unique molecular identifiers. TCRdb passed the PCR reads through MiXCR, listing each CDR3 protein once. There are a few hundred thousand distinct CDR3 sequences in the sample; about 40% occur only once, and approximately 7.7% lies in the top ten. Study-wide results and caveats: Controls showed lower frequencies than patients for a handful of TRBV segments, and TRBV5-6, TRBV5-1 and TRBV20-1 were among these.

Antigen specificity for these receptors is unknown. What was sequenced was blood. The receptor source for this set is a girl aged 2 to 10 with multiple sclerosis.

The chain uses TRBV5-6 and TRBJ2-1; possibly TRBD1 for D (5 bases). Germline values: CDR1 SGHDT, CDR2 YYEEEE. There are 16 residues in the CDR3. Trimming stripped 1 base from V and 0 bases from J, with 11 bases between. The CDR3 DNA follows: TGTGCCAGCAGCTTGTTTCAGGGCAGCTCCTACAATGAGCAGTTCTTC. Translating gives CASSLFQGSSYNEQFF.

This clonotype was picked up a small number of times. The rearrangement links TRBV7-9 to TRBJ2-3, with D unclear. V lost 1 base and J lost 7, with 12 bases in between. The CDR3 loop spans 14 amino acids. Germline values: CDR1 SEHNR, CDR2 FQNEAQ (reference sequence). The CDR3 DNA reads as TGTGCCAGCAGCTTAGTCGGCGCCTCCAATACGCAGTATTTT. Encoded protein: CASSLVGASNTQYF.